This TCR beta chain stems from a study of OX40 agonist ivuxolimab in advanced cancers. The repertoire was sequenced with immunoSEQ multiplex PCR; TCRdb's copy has only in-frame clones and lacks some. The sample includes 100,000 or so clones, 80% to 90% seen only once; the top ten take under 0.35%. The V end was cut by 5 bases, the J end by 4 bases, with 5 bases between. This CDR3 comprises 11 residues. The germline gives CDR1 MNHNS, CDR2 SASEGT. The sequence came from an adult with an advanced solid tumor such as melanoma, head and neck, liver or kidney cancer. The chain uses TRBV6-1 and TRBJ1-2; no clear D. This specimen consisted of CD4+ or CD8+ T cells sorted from blood, obtained in a trial of the OX40 agonist ivuxolimab. CDR3 in amino acids: CASSPIYGYTF. The CDR3 nucleotides read TGTGCCAGCAGTCCTATCTATGGCTACACCTTC.